This T cell receptor beta chain appears in the sequencing data of a study of glioma-infiltrating T cells after dendritic cell vaccination (dated by TCRdb to about 2016). Background for the entire study: The cohort comprised 15 glioblastoma patients from Phase I and II dendritic cell vaccination trials, 9 newly diagnosed and 6 with recurrent disease. To make the vaccine, monocyte-derived dendritic cells were cultured for about seven days with IL-4 and GM-CSF and then pulsed overnight with autologous tumor lysate. Three intradermal dendritic cell vaccine injections were administered to patients at biweekly intervals in the arm below the axilla. Between about 2002 and 2013, the patients were given dendritic cell vaccination pulsed with autologous tumor lysate. TCR sequencing metrics, including TIL content and tumor-blood repertoire overlap, were correlated with survival after dendritic cell vaccination. In glioblastoma patients vaccinated with dendritic cells, deep sequencing of TCR beta CDR3 regions served to measure tumor-infiltrating lymphocyte content and to compare repertoires between tumor and blood. Results the study describes overall, beyond this receptor: Longer time to progression and overall survival after dendritic cell vaccination were predicted by higher estimated pretreatment TIL content. The cohort was small and heterogeneous, with few patients having full blood and tumor sets and even fewer initial-recurrent tumor pairs. No direct relationship between TCR clonality and survival was found, suggesting that a diverse polyclonal response may matter. The three-group TCR overlap response model was characterized as speculative, and prospective validation of the model was stated to be required.

Selection of patients required sufficient residual fresh-frozen tumor tissue and over two years of available survival data. An isocitrate dehydrogenase mutation was not carried by any of the glioblastoma patients, although molecular status was otherwise variable. PBMC were collected before vaccination, two weeks after the third vaccination, and at tumor progression when it occurred. The Qiagen DNeasy Blood extraction Kit was used for extraction of genomic DNA. Using the immunoSEQ assay, TCRB CDR3 regions were amplified from roughly 1.8 micrograms of genomic DNA, or from all available DNA when less than that was on hand. Multiplex PCR used 60 forward primers for TCR V beta segments and 13 reverse primers for J beta segments. To estimate the number of reads per starting template, synthetic control templates were added to each sample at limiting dilution. Reads of 87 bp were generated by sequencing on the Illumina HiSeq System. As for the original processing: To remove PCR and sequencing errors, closely related sequences were merged with a nearest neighbor algorithm. TCR overlap was defined as the percentage of unique tumor TCR beta sequences that were also present in the same patient's peripheral blood. The clones in this table, taken by TCRdb from immuneACCESS, are in-frame only. Not every clone is retained; where verified, under half of the shortfall comes from an unresolved V gene, and the cause of the rest is unknown. V, J and clone size are taken as reported in that table, and D and trimming were inferred from the DNA itself. For this sample the table gives about 49,000 clones, of which 85% were detected only once. The ten biggest clones cover about 10% of the sample.

On this clone itself: Its antigen is currently not known. Per-nucleotide qualities are absent, and no much larger clonotype sits a single base away.

The germline V gene gives CDR1 as SNHLY and CDR2 as FYNNEI. V is clipped by 5 bases and J by 3 bases, and the sequence between their germline boundaries is 14 bases long. The CDR3 runs 14 amino acids, cysteine and phenylalanine included. Only CDR3 DNA remains: 42 bases, in frame from the first base. The chain employs TRBV2 and TRBJ2-7; the D gene is possibly TRBD1, with 6 bases matching. This specimen consisted of blood, obtained before dendritic cell vaccination. The receptor's source is a human donor with glioblastoma. The CDR3 is CASSHREPLYEQYF. In nucleotides, the sequence is TGTGCCAGCAGTCACAGGGAACCCCTCTACGAGCAGTACTTC. With the portions outside the CDR3 filled from the reference TRBV2 and TRBJ2-7 genes, the complete variable region becomes EPEVTQTPSHQVTQMGQEVILRCVPISNHLYFYWYRQILGQKVEFLVSFYNNEISEKSEIFDDQFSVERPDGSNFTLKIRSTKLEDSAMYFCASSHREPLYEQYFGPGTRLTVT.